A single sample is the source of the 3 T cell receptor beta chains below, sequenced in a study of post-analysis software for immune sequencing data. Study conclusions and caveats: TRBV5-6, TRBV5-1 and TRBV20-1 were among roughly 5 TRBV segments more frequent in patients than controls.

The antigens for these receptors are not known. The authors incorporated unique molecular identifiers into the TCR beta cDNA libraries. TCRdb reprocessed the PCR reads with MiXCR, giving one entry per CDR3 protein. The sample lists more than 500,000 distinct CDR3 sequences; roughly 34% were seen once. Sequenced input: blood. These receptors were obtained from a girl younger than 18 with multiple sclerosis.

The chain joins TRBV5-6 to TRBJ2-1; 11 nucleotides match TRBD2. The germline V gene has CDR1 SGHDT and CDR2 YYEEEE. V was pared by 5 bases and J by 9 bases, with 7 bases of the junction left unmatched. The CDR3 is 14 amino acids. CDR3 coding DNA: TGTGCCAGCAGGACTAGCGGGGTGACTAGTGAGCAGTTCTTC. Translation: CASRTSGVTSEQFF. The whole variable domain, remainder taken from reference TRBV5-6 and TRBJ2-1, is DAGVTQSPTHLIKTRGQQVTLRCSPKSGHDTVSWYQQALGQGPQFIFQYYEEEERQRGNFPDRFSGHQFPNYSSELNVNALLLGDSALYLCASRTSGVTSEQFFGPGTRLTVL.

The chain employs TRBV20-1 and TRBJ2-1; TRBD2 aligns across 13 bases. Looked up from germline, CDR1 is DFQATT and CDR2 is SNEGSKA (reference sequence). The length of the CDR3 is 16 residues. The ends lost 4 bases at V and 9 bases at J; junction bases unmatched: 12. The CDR3, as DNA: TGCAGTGCTATCCCACCCACTAGCGGGGGGGCCGGTGAGCAGTTCTTC. Protein sequence: CSAIPPTSGGAGEQFF.

V is TRBV6-6 and J is TRBJ2-3; 10 bases are a match to TRBD1. Germline V gene sequence: CDR1 MNHNY, CDR2 SVGAGI (reference sequence). This CDR3 is 15 amino acids long. V lost 6 bases and J lost 4; bases outside the gene matches: 7. The CDR3 loop is CASSVGQGGADTQYF. CDR3 sequence (DNA): TGTGCCAGCAGCGTAGGACAGGGGGGCGCAGATACGCAGTATTTT.